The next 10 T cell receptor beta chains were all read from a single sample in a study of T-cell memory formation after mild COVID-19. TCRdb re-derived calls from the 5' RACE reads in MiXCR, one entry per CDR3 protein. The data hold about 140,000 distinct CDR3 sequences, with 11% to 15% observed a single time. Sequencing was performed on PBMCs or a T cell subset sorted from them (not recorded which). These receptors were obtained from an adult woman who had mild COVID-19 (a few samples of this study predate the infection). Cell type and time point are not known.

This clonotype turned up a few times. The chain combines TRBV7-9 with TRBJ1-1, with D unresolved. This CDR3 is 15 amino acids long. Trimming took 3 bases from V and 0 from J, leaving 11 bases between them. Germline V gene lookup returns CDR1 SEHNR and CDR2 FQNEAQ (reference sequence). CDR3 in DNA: TGTGCCAGCAGCTTCCTACCAGTCATGAACACTGAAGCTTTCTTT. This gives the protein CASSFLPVMNTEAFF.

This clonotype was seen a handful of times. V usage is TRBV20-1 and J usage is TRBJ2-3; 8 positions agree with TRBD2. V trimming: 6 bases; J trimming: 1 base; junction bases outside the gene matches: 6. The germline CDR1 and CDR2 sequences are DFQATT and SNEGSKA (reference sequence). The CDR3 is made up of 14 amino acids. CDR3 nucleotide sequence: TGCAGTGCGGAACTAGCGGAACGCACAGATACGCAGTATTTT. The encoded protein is CSAELAERTDTQYF.

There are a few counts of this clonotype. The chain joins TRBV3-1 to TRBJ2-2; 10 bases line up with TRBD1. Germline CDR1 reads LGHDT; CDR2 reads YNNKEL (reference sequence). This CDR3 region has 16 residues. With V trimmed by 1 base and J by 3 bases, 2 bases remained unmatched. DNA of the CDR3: TGTGCCAGCAGCCAAGGGGACAGGGGTTACACCGGGGAGCTGTTTTTT. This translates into CASSQGDRGYTGELFF.

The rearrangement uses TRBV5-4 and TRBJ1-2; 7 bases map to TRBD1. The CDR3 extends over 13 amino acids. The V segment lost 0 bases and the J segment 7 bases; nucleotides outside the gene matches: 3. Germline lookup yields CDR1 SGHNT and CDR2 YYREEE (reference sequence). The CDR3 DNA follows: TGTGCCAGCAGCTTGGACAGGGGCGGTGGCTACACCTTC. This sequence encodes CASSLDRGGGYTF.

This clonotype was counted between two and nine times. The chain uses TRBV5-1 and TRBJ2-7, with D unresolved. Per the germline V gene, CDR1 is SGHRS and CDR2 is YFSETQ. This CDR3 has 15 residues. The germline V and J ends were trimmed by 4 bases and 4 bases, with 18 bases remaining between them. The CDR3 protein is CASSPGPSKIYEQYF. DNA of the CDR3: TGCGCCAGCAGCCCCGGTCCCAGCAAGATTTACGAGCAGTACTTC.

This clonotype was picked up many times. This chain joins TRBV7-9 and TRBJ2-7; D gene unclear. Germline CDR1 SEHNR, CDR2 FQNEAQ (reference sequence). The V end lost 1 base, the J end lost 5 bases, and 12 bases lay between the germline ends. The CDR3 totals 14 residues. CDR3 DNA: TGTGCCAGCAGCTTAGGACCTAGTGAAGACGAGCAGTACTTC. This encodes CASSLGPSEDEQYF.

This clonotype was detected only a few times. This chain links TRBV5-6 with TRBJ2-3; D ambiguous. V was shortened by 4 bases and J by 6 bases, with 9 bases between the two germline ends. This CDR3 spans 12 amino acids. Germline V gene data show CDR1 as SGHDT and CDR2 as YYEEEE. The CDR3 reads CASSPFGDTQYF. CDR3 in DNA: TGTGCCAGCAGCCCATTTGGGGATACGCAGTATTTT.

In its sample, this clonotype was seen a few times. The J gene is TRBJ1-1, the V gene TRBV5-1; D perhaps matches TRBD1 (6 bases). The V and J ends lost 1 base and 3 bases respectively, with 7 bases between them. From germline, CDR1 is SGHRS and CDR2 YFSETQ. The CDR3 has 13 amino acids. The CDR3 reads CASSLSGDTEAFF. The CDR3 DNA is TGCGCCAGCAGCTTGTCAGGGGACACTGAAGCTTTCTTT.

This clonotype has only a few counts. The CDR3 coding sequence is TGCAGCGGCTCCGGGGCTGAAGCTTTCTTT. As protein: CSGSGAEAFF. The gene calls are TRBV29-1 and TRBJ1-1; no reliable D call. Trimming cost V 7 bases and J 6 bases, with 9 bases left between them. The germline V gene encodes CDR1 SQVTM and CDR2 ANQGSEA. This CDR3 is built from 10 residues.

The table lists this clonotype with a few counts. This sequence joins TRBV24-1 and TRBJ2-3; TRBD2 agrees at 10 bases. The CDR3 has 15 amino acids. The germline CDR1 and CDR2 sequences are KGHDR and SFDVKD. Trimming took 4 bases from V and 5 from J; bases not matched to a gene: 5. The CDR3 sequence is CATSDPSGSGDTQYF. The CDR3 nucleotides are TGTGCCACCAGTGACCCTAGCGGGAGTGGAGATACGCAGTATTTT.